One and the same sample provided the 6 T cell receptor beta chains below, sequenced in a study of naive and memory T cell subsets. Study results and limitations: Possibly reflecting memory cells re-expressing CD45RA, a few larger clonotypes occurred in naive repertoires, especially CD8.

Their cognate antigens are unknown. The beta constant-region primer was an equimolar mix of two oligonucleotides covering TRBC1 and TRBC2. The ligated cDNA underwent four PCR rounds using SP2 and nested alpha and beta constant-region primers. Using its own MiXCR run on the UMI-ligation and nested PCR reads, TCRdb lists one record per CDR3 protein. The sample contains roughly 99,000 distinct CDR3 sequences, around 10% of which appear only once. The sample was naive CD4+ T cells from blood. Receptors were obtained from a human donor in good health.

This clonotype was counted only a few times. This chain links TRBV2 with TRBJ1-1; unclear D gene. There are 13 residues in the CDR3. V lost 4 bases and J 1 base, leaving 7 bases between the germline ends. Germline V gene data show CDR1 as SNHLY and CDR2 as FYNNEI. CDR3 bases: TGTGCCAGCAGTGGAGGGAGGAACACTGAAGCTTTCTTT. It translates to CASSGGRNTEAFF.

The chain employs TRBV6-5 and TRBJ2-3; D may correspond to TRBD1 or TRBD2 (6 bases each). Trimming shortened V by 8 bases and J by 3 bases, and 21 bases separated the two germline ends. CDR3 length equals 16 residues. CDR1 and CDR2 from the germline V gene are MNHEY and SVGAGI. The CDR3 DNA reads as TGTGCCAGCCGTTCAAGGGGAGGACAGTCGACAGATACGCAGTATTTT. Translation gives CASRSRGGQSTDTQYF.

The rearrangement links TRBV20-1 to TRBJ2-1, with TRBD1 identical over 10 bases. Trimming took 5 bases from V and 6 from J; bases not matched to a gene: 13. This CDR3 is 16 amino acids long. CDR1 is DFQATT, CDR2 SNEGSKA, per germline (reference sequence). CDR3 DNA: TGCAGTGCTGGACCTCCGGGACAGGGGAGTCGCAATGAGCAGTTCTTC. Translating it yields CSAGPPGQGSRNEQFF.

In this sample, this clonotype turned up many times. CDR3 coding DNA: TGTGCCAGCAGCGTAGTCGCTTTAGATACGCAGTATTTT. It specifies CASSVVALDTQYF. This chain uses TRBV9 with TRBJ2-3; no clear D gene. The germline V and J ends were trimmed by 0 bases and 5 bases, with 7 bases remaining between them. CDR1 is SGDLS and CDR2 is YYNGEE in the germline V gene. The CDR3 consists of 13 residues.

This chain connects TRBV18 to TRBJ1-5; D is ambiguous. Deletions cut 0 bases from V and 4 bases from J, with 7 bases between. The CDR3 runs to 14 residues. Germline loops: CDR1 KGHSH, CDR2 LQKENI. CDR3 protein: CASSPPGPNQPQHF. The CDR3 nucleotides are TGTGCCAGCTCACCACCTGGACCAAATCAGCCCCAGCATTTT.

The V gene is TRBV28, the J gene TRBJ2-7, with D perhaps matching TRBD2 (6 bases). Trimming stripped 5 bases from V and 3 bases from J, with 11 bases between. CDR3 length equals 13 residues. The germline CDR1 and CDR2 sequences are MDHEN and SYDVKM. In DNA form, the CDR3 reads TGTGCCAGCAGTCCTTTGCGGGGCTACGAGCAGTACTTC. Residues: CASSPLRGYEQYF.